This T cell receptor beta chain originates from a study of shared clonotypes between healthy human individuals. Study outcomes and limitations: Naive subsets generally exceeded memory subsets in estimated richness.

Comments on this clone: The antigen is unknown.

Researchers ran the assay at a deep level. Here immunoSEQ multiplex PCR was the method, and the copy in TCRdb shows in-frame clones only, minus some. The repertoire holds millions of clones, around 94% seen once, with over 0.12% in the top ten. Germline values: CDR1 GTSNPN, CDR2 SVGIG (reference sequence). Trimming took 7 bases from V and 5 from J; bases not matched to a gene: 10. The CDR3 contains 13 residues. Splitting the CD4+ cells yielded a CD45RA+ naive subset and a CD45RA-negative memory subset. The genes are TRBV30 and TRBJ2-5, with 7 bases aligning to TRBD2. The sequencing input was naive CD4+ T cells sorted from blood. Documented subset: CD45RA+ positively selected. The sequence derives from a man younger than 30 in good health. The CDR3 DNA reads TGTGCCTCCCAGCGGGGCCTCCGGGAGACCCAGTACTTC. Translating it yields CASQRGLRETQYF.